This T cell receptor (beta chain) is drawn from a study of T cells of healthy individuals. Germline V gene sequence: CDR1 DFQATT, CDR2 SNEGSKA (reference sequence). This CDR3 contains 14 residues. The V end was cut by 2 bases, the J end by 1 base, with 11 bases between. TCRdb re-analysed the 5' RACE reads in MiXCR, keeping a single row per CDR3 protein. Of tens of thousands of distinct CDR3 sequences in the sample, around 16% are singletons; the top ten hold around 4.7%. This sequence was found in a human donor in good health. The rearrangement links TRBV20-1 to TRBJ1-1; D is uncertain. The CDR3 here is CSARSLVGNTEAFF. The CDR3 DNA reads as TGCAGTGCTAGATCTCTTGTGGGGAACACTGAAGCTTTCTTT.